The rows below give T cell receptor beta chains drawn from one sample of a study of control samples from healthy donors and cancer patients. The table came from immunoSEQ multiplex PCR; TCRdb's copy has only in-frame clones and leaves some out. The sample has 85,000 to 100,000 clones, approximately 82% seen once. Sequences were obtained from blood. Receptors originate from a man between 60 and 70 years old in good health. Each CDR3 is given with its conserved first and last residue. Fields, in order: V gene, J gene, D gene, clone size, CDR3 DNA, CDR3 protein. A D gene is named only where the DNA matches it firmly. Clone size is not always given. Where it is, it says once, few, many or a class for expanded clones.

v_gene: TRBV3-1/TRBV3-2
j_gene: TRBJ2-5
d_gene: .
abundance: .
CDR3nt: TGTGCCAGCAGCCCCCCGGGTGGGATTATGGGATTCGTCCATGAGACCCAGTACTTC
CDR3aa: CASSPPGGIMGFVHETQYF

v_gene: TRBV7-6
j_gene: TRBJ2-7
d_gene: TRBD2
abundance: .
CDR3nt: TGTGCCAGCAGCGCAGCGGGGGGGTTCGACGAGCAGTACTTC
CDR3aa: CASSAAGGFDEQYF

v_gene: TRBV28
j_gene: TRBJ2-5
d_gene: TRBD2
abundance: .
CDR3nt: TGTGCCAGCAACCTCGGACTAGCGGGAGGGCCGGGAGAGACCCAGTACTTC
CDR3aa: CASNLGLAGGPGETQYF

v_gene: TRBV12-3/TRBV12-4
j_gene: TRBJ2-7
d_gene: .
abundance: .
CDR3nt: TGTGCCAGCACCCCCTTGGTGGGGTCCGAGCAGTACTTC
CDR3aa: CASTPLVGSEQYF

v_gene: TRBV6-5
j_gene: TRBJ1-1
d_gene: TRBD1
abundance: .
CDR3nt: TGTGCCAGCAGTCTCGGGACAGGACGGAACACTGAAGCTTTCTTT
CDR3aa: CASSLGTGRNTEAFF

v_gene: TRBV3-1/TRBV3-2
j_gene: TRBJ2-2
d_gene: TRBD1
abundance: .
CDR3nt: TGTGCCAGCAGCCCCTCAAGATATACAGGGGGCGTCACCGGGGAGCTGTTTTTT
CDR3aa: CASSPSRYTGGVTGELFF

v_gene: TRBV5-1
j_gene: TRBJ2-5
d_gene: TRBD2
abundance: .
CDR3nt: TGCGCCAGCAGCTCCCTAGGGAGGGATGAGACCCAGTACTTC
CDR3aa: CASSSLGRDETQYF

v_gene: TRBV30
j_gene: TRBJ2-7
d_gene: TRBD2
abundance: .
CDR3nt: TGTGCCTGGAGTCCTAGCGGGAGGGTTTACGAGCAGTACTTC
CDR3aa: CAWSPSGRVYEQYF

v_gene: TRBV6-4
j_gene: TRBJ2-2
d_gene: .
abundance: .
CDR3nt: TGTGCCAGCAGGCTCACCCCGACCGGGGAGCTGTTTTTT
CDR3aa: CASRLTPTGELFF

v_gene: TRBV19
j_gene: TRBJ1-6
d_gene: .
abundance: .
CDR3nt: TGTGCCAGTAGCCCCCCGGGGAGAAGTAATTCACCCCTCCACTTT
CDR3aa: CASSPPGRSNSPLHF

v_gene: TRBV5-1
j_gene: TRBJ2-7
d_gene: .
abundance: few
CDR3nt: TGCGCCAGCAGCTTGTTTAGTGGAACAGGGTACGAGCAGTACTTC
CDR3aa: CASSLFSGTGYEQYF

v_gene: TRBV4-2
j_gene: TRBJ2-1
d_gene: .
abundance: once
CDR3nt: TGTACCAGCAGCCTTTCCGGGACCGTCAATGAGCAGTTCTTC
CDR3aa: CTSSLSGTVNEQFF

v_gene: TRBV4-1
j_gene: TRBJ2-7
d_gene: TRBD1
abundance: .
CDR3nt: TGCGCCAGCAGCCAAGCACCGGGACAGGGAGGCTACGAGCAGTACTTC
CDR3aa: CASSQAPGQGGYEQYF

v_gene: TRBV10-1
j_gene: TRBJ2-5
d_gene: .
abundance: .
CDR3nt: TGCGCCAGCCGAACTAGTTCGGAGACCCAGTACTTC
CDR3aa: CASRTSSETQYF

v_gene: TRBV19
j_gene: TRBJ2-7
d_gene: .
abundance: .
CDR3nt: TGTGCCAGTAGACCGGGGGGCCTAGCGGACAGCTCCTACGAGCAGTACTTC
CDR3aa: CASRPGGLADSSYEQYF

v_gene: TRBV6-4
j_gene: TRBJ2-1
d_gene: .
abundance: .
CDR3nt: TGTGCCAGCAGCATCACAGGGAATGAGCAGTTCTTC
CDR3aa: CASSITGNEQFF

v_gene: TRBV2
j_gene: TRBJ2-2
d_gene: .
abundance: .
CDR3nt: TGTGCCAGCAGTGATGAGACCGGGGAGCTGTTTTTT
CDR3aa: CASSDETGELFF

v_gene: TRBV11-2
j_gene: TRBJ2-7
d_gene: .
abundance: .
CDR3nt: TGTGCCAGCAGCTTAGTATCAGCCACCTTGGGCGAGCAGTACTTC
CDR3aa: CASSLVSATLGEQYF

v_gene: TRBV30
j_gene: TRBJ1-1
d_gene: .
abundance: .
CDR3nt: TGTGCCTGGAGTTGGGGGGTGGACACTGAAGCTTTCTTT
CDR3aa: CAWSWGVDTEAFF

v_gene: TRBV6-2/TRBV6-3
j_gene: TRBJ2-7
d_gene: TRBD2
abundance: .
CDR3nt: TGTGCCAGCAGCCGGGGGGACGAGCAGTACTTC
CDR3aa: CASSRGDEQYF

v_gene: TRBV6-5
j_gene: TRBJ1-2
d_gene: .
abundance: .
CDR3nt: TGTGCCAGCAGGGCGCTGGCAGGGAACTATGGCTACACCTTC
CDR3aa: CASRALAGNYGYTF

v_gene: TRBV28
j_gene: TRBJ2-4
d_gene: TRBD2
abundance: few
CDR3nt: TGTGCCAGCAGTCCCCTCGGGGGTGCGGGAGGGCCCTGGGAGGCCAAAAACATTCAGTACTTC
CDR3aa: CASSPLGGAGGPWEAKNIQYF

v_gene: TRBV6-5
j_gene: TRBJ2-1
d_gene: .
abundance: few
CDR3nt: TGTGCCAGCAGTTACTCGTCTAGCTGGGTAGGTGAGCAGTTCTTC
CDR3aa: CASSYSSSWVGEQFF

v_gene: TRBV2
j_gene: TRBJ2-6
d_gene: .
abundance: .
CDR3nt: TGTGCCAGCAGTGGGGGGCACTCTGGGGCCAACGTCCTGACTTTC
CDR3aa: CASSGGHSGANVLTF

v_gene: TRBV18
j_gene: TRBJ2-1
d_gene: .
abundance: .
CDR3nt: TGTGCCAGCTCACCGGGTCAAGCGAGGGCAGGTGAGCAGTTCTTC
CDR3aa: CASSPGQARAGEQFF

v_gene: TRBV28
j_gene: TRBJ2-7
d_gene: TRBD1
abundance: .
CDR3nt: TGTGCCAGTTCATCGACAGGGCCCTACGAGCAGTACTTC
CDR3aa: CASSSTGPYEQYF